In its sample, the clone carrying this T cell receptor beta chain was seen a few times. This record comes from a study of technical replicates of blood from a few donors. TCRdb's table, derived via immunoSEQ multiplex PCR, lists solely in-frame clones and lacks some. The sample shows roughly 80,000 clones, approximately 90% of them seen only once. The origin of this receptor is a human donor in good health. Sequenced material: T cells isolated from PBMCs.

The CDR3 region is CASSYGGNTEAFF. CDR3 DNA: TGTGCCAGCAGTTACGGCGGGAACACTGAAGCTTTCTTT. The chain employs TRBV6-5 and TRBJ1-1; D unclear. Between the trimmed V and J ends, which lost 2 bases and 1 base, there was a span of 5 bases. CDR1 and CDR2 (germline): MNHEY, SVGAGI. The CDR3 length is 13 residues.